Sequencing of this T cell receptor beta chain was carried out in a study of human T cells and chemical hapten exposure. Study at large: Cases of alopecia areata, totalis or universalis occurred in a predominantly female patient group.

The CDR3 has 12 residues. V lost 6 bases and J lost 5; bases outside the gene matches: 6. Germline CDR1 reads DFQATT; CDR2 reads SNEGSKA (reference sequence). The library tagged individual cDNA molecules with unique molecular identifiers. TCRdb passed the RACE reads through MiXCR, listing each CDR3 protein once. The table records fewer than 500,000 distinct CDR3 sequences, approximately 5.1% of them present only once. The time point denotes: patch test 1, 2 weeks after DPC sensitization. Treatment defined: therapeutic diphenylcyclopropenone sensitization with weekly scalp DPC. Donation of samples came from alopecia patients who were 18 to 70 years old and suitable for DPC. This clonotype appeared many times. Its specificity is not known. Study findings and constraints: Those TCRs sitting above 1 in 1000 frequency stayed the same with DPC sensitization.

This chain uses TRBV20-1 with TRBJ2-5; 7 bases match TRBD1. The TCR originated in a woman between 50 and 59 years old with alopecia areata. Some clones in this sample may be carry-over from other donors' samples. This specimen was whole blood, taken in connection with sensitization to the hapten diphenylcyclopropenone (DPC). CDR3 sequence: CSARRGPETQYF. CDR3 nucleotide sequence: TGCAGTGCCCGAAGGGGGCCGGAGACCCAGTACTTC.